One and the same sample provided the 24 T cell receptor beta chains below, sequenced in a study of OX40 agonist ivuxolimab in advanced cancers. The data were produced by immunoSEQ multiplex PCR, yet TCRdb's version contains in-frame clones alone and is incomplete. The table shows tens of thousands of clones, with more than 75% occurring only once. The sample in question was CD4+ or CD8+ T cells sorted from blood, obtained in a trial of the OX40 agonist ivuxolimab. These receptors all come from an adult with an advanced solid tumor such as melanoma, head and neck, liver or kidney cancer.

The chain has TRBV6-5 and TRBJ1-5; 10 nucleotides line up with TRBD1. This CDR3 comprises 15 residues. Trimming removed 0 bases from V and 5 bases from J; junction bases left unmatched: 1. Germline values: CDR1 MNHEY, CDR2 SVGAGI. The CDR3, as DNA: TGTGCCAGCAGTTACTCTGGGACAGGGGATCAGCCCCAGCATTTT. This encodes CASSYSGTGDQPQHF.

This chain joins TRBV28 and TRBJ2-7, with D possibly TRBD2 on 5 matching bases. Germline V lookup: CDR1 MDHEN, CDR2 SYDVKM. CDR3 length: 14 residues. The V and J ends lost 2 bases and 4 bases respectively, with 12 bases between them. CDR3 in DNA: TGTGCCAGCAGTTTAAGGGAGCGAGGTTACGAGCAGTACTTC. Translation: CASSLRERGYEQYF.

V is TRBV5-1 and J is TRBJ2-3, with TRBD2 matching over 12 bases. The germline gives CDR1 SGHRS, CDR2 YFSETQ. The V and J ends lost 4 bases and 3 bases, in that order; junction bases with no gene match: 3. The CDR3 runs to 15 residues. CDR3 DNA sequence: TGCGCCAGCAGCCCCGGGACTAGCGGGACAGATACGCAGTATTTT. It yields the protein CASSPGTSGTDTQYF.

The chain has TRBV9 and TRBJ2-3, with D tentatively TRBD1 or TRBD2 (6 bases each). Trimming cost V 0 bases and J 7 bases, with 12 bases left between them. Per the germline V gene, CDR1 is SGDLS and CDR2 is YYNGEE. CDR3 length: 14 amino acids. The chain's CDR3 is CASSVGGGGNTQYF. The DNA for the CDR3 is TGTGCCAGCAGCGTAGGTGGAGGGGGAAATACGCAGTATTTT.

V usage is TRBV7-9 and J usage is TRBJ1-2; TRBD1 agrees at 10 bases. The CDR3 has 15 amino acids. Per germline, CDR1 SEHNR and CDR2 FQNEAQ (reference sequence). V shed 6 bases and J 3 bases; nucleotides not matched to a gene: 7. As DNA, the CDR3 is TGTGCCAGCAGTTTGACAGGGGGCGCGGACTATGGCTACACCTTC. It is translated as CASSLTGGADYGYTF.

This clone was detected a few times. The V call is TRBV29-1, the J call TRBJ1-2, with 10 bases aligning to TRBD1. V was pared by 5 bases and J by 2 bases, with 2 bases of the junction left unmatched. Germline loops: CDR1 SQVTM, CDR2 ANQGSEA. This CDR3 region has 13 residues. For the CDR3, the DNA is TGCAGCGTTCCGGGACAGGGGAACTATGGCTACACCTTC. Its protein product is CSVPGQGNYGYTF.

The genes are TRBV10-3 and TRBJ1-3; D gene ambiguous. Germline lookup yields CDR1 ENHRY and CDR2 SYGVKD. The V end was cut by 8 bases, the J end by 3 bases, with 8 bases between. The CDR3 has 12 residues. This chain's CDR3 is CAIGTVGNTIYF. The CDR3 nucleotides read TGTGCCATCGGCACAGTTGGAAACACCATATATTTT.

This rearrangement joins TRBV7-2 to TRBJ2-7; 10 positions match TRBD2. CDR3 length: 16 residues. With 5 bases clipped from V and 2 bases from J, the junction kept 9 bases outside the gene matches. Germline-derived CDR1 and CDR2 are SGHTA and FQGNSA. This CDR3 reads CASSPYASGRTYEQYF. CDR3 coding DNA: TGTGCCAGCAGCCCATACGCTAGCGGGAGAACCTACGAGCAGTACTTC.

The J gene is TRBJ2-7, the V gene TRBV7-9; D may be TRBD2 (6 bases). V was clipped by 4 bases and J by 3 bases, with 16 bases between them. The CDR3 contains 15 residues. Per the germline V gene, CDR1 is SEHNR and CDR2 is FQNEAQ (reference sequence). DNA of the CDR3: TGTGCCAGCAGCTCGGGACTCGGGGCCTACTACGAGCAGTACTTC. As protein: CASSSGLGAYYEQYF.

CDR3 protein: CASSEGIFNTEAFF. The CDR3 DNA sequence: TGCGCCAGCAGTGAAGGGATATTTAACACTGAAGCTTTCTTT. The rearrangement links TRBV10-2 to TRBJ1-1, with D hard to call. Germline-derived CDR1 and CDR2 are WSHSY and SAAADI. The CDR3 extends over 14 amino acids. V lost 3 bases to trimming and J lost 2 bases, with 10 bases between them.

This chain uses TRBV5-4 with TRBJ2-3; 12 nucleotides line up with TRBD2. The CDR3 extends over 16 amino acids. CDR1 is SGHNT and CDR2 is YYREEE in the germline V gene (reference sequence). Trimming at V came to 0 bases and at J to 5 bases, leaving 4 bases not matched to a gene. In nucleotides, the CDR3 is TGTGCCAGCAGCTTGGCTAGCGGGAGGGGGATAGATACGCAGTATTTT. Its protein is CASSLASGRGIDTQYF.

This sequence joins TRBV5-6 and TRBJ1-2; TRBD1 might be the D (5 bases). The CDR3 runs to 13 residues. Trimming removed 3 bases at V and 4 bases at J, with 10 bases between. Germline values: CDR1 SGHDT, CDR2 YYEEEE. The CDR3: CASSSDTIYGYTF. CDR3 in DNA: TGTGCCAGCAGCTCGGACACTATCTATGGCTACACCTTC.

J is TRBJ2-5 and V is TRBV5-5; D may be TRBD1 or TRBD2 (5 bases each). The CDR3 length is 12 residues. V shed 3 bases and J shed 4 bases, with 7 bases lying between them. CDR1 and CDR2 (germline): SGHKS, YYEKEE (reference sequence). The CDR3 sequence: CASSWGSETQYF. CDR3 bases: TGTGCCAGCAGCTGGGGGTCAGAGACCCAGTACTTC.

The rearrangement uses TRBV19 and TRBJ1-2; the D gene is possibly TRBD1 (5 bases). Germline V CDR1 and CDR2: LNHDA, SQIVND (reference sequence). With 4 bases removed from V and 7 bases from J, the gap between germline ends came to 13 bases. The CDR3 runs 13 residues. The CDR3 DNA reads TGTGCCAGTAGTACCAGGGACTTACCTGGCTACACCTTC. It translates to CASSTRDLPGYTF.

The chain links TRBV5-1 to TRBJ2-3, with TRBD1 matching 9 bases. From germline, CDR1 is SGHRS and CDR2 YFSETQ. V trimming: 5 bases; J trimming: 3 bases; junction bases outside the gene matches: 4. The CDR3 loop spans 14 amino acids. CDR3: CASSTGTGTDTQYF. The CDR3, as DNA: TGCGCCAGCAGTACCGGGACAGGGACAGATACGCAGTATTTT.

This clone occurred once. The CDR3 coding sequence is TGTGCCAGCAGCCAAGATCGGGAGGGCTACACCTTC. Translating gives CASSQDREGYTF. This chain links TRBV4-2 with TRBJ1-2, with D uncertain. The CDR3 is 12 residues long. Deletions cut 0 bases from V and 8 bases from J, with 7 bases between. Germline V lookup: CDR1 LGHNA, CDR2 YNFKEQ.

The chain joins TRBV9 to TRBJ2-1; D is perhaps TRBD1 or TRBD2 (5 bases each). The V end lost 1 base, the J end lost 9 bases, and 8 bases lay between the germline ends. The CDR3 consists of 12 residues. CDR1 is SGDLS and CDR2 is YYNGEE in the germline V gene. The CDR3 DNA is TGTGCCAGCAGCGTATATGGGGGTGAGCAGTTCTTC. This encodes CASSVYGGEQFF.

The chain joins TRBV5-1 to TRBJ2-5, with D perhaps assigned TRBD1 or TRBD2 (5 bases each). Germline V CDR1 and CDR2: SGHRS, YFSETQ. The ends were cut back, 4 bases at V and 1 base at J, with 17 bases in the middle. The CDR3 runs 16 residues. CDR3 DNA sequence: TGCGCCAGCAGCCCCTCCCCTACCGGGACCCAAGAGACCCAGTACTTC. Translation: CASSPSPTGTQETQYF.

The genes are TRBV11-3 and TRBJ2-7; no clear D gene. Trimming removed 0 bases from V and 2 bases from J, with 8 bases in between. Germline lookup yields CDR1 SGHNT and CDR2 YENEEA. The CDR3 covers 14 residues. For the CDR3, the DNA is TGTGCCAGCAGCTTAGACTTATTCACCTACGAGCAGTACTTC. This translates into CASSLDLFTYEQYF.

The rearrangement uses TRBV4-2 and TRBJ1-6; D might be TRBD1 (5 bases). Trimming removed 4 bases at V and 2 bases at J, with 12 bases between. This CDR3 comprises 16 residues. In germline, CDR1 is LGHNA, CDR2 YNFKEQ. The CDR3 is CASSLQGGPYNSPLHF. The CDR3 DNA reads as TGTGCCAGCAGCCTTCAGGGAGGACCCTATAATTCACCCCTCCACTTT.

CDR3 coding DNA: TGTGCCTGCACGGCCCCTCGGACAGGGGGCGGATATGGCTACACCTTC. Encoded protein: CACTAPRTGGGYGYTF. The chain couples TRBV30 to TRBJ1-2, with 11 bases aligning to TRBD1. This CDR3 spans 16 amino acids. Looked up from germline, CDR1 is GTSNPN and CDR2 is SVGIG (reference sequence). V shed 6 bases, J shed 5 bases, and the junction held 14 bases outside the gene matches.

This clone was detected only once. V is TRBV5-1 and J is TRBJ2-3; D is undetermined. There are 14 residues in the CDR3. V was shortened by 4 bases and J by 5 bases, with 14 bases between the two germline ends. Looked up from germline, CDR1 is SGHRS and CDR2 is YFSETQ. CDR3 loop: CASSRLLDQDTQYF. The CDR3 coding sequence is TGCGCCAGCAGCCGGCTCCTTGATCAAGATACGCAGTATTTT.

The gene calls are TRBV5-6 and TRBJ1-1, with D unclear. Germline CDR1 is SGHDT and CDR2 is YYEEEE. V dropped 2 bases and J dropped 0 bases, with 8 bases sitting between them. The CDR3 extends over 14 amino acids. This CDR3 reads CASSLLVMNTEAFF. CDR3 DNA: TGTGCCAGCAGCTTATTGGTTATGAACACTGAAGCTTTCTTT. The variable domain in full, completed from reference TRBV5-6 and TRBJ1-1, reads DAGVTQSPTHLIKTRGQQVTLRCSPKSGHDTVSWYQQALGQGPQFIFQYYEEEERQRGNFPDRFSGHQFPNYSSELNVNALLLGDSALYLCASSLLVMNTEAFFGQGTRLTVV.

The V and J genes are TRBV18 and TRBJ2-1; D not resolved. The CDR3 consists of 16 residues. V lost 2 bases and J lost 5, with 16 bases in between. Germline CDR1 and CDR2: KGHSH and LQKENI. CDR3 protein: CASSPTVPNTNNEQFF. The CDR3 nucleotides read TGTGCCAGCTCACCAACAGTGCCCAACACAAACAATGAGCAGTTCTTC.